The 2 T cell receptor beta chains below all came from one sample that was sequenced in a study of tumor and adjacent non-tumor tissue in lung cancer. Three rounds of nested PCR, following a modified ARM-PCR protocol, produced the TCRbeta library. TCRdb called the multiplex PCR reads again in MiXCR, with one record for every CDR3 protein. Of tens of thousands of distinct CDR3 sequences in the sample, roughly 60% are singletons; the top ten hold 15% to 20%. No cell sorting was done before RNA was extracted from the tissue. This non-tumor lung sample came from over 3 cm beyond the tumor edge. Sequencing was performed on distant non-tumor lung tissue. Receptors were obtained from a middle-aged woman with non-small cell lung cancer.

This clonotype was picked up many times. The rearrangement joins TRBV5-6 to TRBJ2-2, with 10 bases lining up with TRBD1. Trimming at V came to 4 bases and at J to 7 bases, leaving 7 bases not matched to a gene. Germline loops: CDR1 SGHDT, CDR2 YYEEEE. This CDR3 has 15 amino acids. CDR3 loop: CASSRTTGGHGELFF. The CDR3 DNA reads TGTGCCAGCAGCCGAACGACAGGGGGCCACGGGGAGCTGTTTTTT.

As regards this clonotype: One junction end disagrees with the germline gene, perhaps due to a read error. This chain links TRBV11-2 with TRBJ2-1; D is ambiguous. Germline V gene lookup returns CDR1 SGHAT and CDR2 FQNNGV. The length of the CDR3 is 13 residues. CDR3 coding DNA: TGTGCCAACAGCCATGGGGTTTACAATGGGCAGTTCTTC. As protein: CANSHGVYNGQFF.